A single sample gave rise to the 10 T cell receptor beta chains below, sequenced in a study of human T cells and chemical hapten exposure listed by TCRdb under 2021. What the time point label conveys for this sample: pre-sensitization, week 0. The treatment or condition label of this sample denotes: therapeutic diphenylcyclopropenone sensitization with weekly scalp DPC. The library was generated by RACE. Sequencer: NextSeq 500. TCRdb took the public reads, trimmed them with fastp at Q25, ran MiXCR for clone calling and kept in-frame beta chains. All rows with the same CDR3 protein become a single entry with the most common DNA and genes. For this sample there are some 300,000 distinct CDR3 sequences; approximately 5% appear just once. Over 6.5% of the sample is in the top ten clones. Sample: whole blood, taken in connection with sensitization to the hapten diphenylcyclopropenone (DPC). These receptors originate from a woman aged 18-29 years with alopecia areata. Some clones in this sample may be carry-over from other donors' samples.

This clonotype has a handful of counts. The V call is TRBV6-1, the J call TRBJ2-3; D remains ambiguous. The germline CDR1 and CDR2 sequences are MNHNS and SASEGT. CDR3 length equals 13 residues. The ends were cut back, 1 base at V and 3 bases at J, with 5 bases in the middle. The CDR3 sequence: CASSEDETDTQYF. CDR3 coding DNA: TGTGCCAGCAGTGAAGATGAGACAGATACGCAGTATTTT.

Ten or more counts support this clonotype. The chain employs TRBV20-1 and TRBJ2-7; 7 nucleotides match TRBD2. The CDR3 is 13 amino acids. Losses at the gene ends were 1 base for V and 7 bases for J; bases not matched to a gene: 7. CDR1 and CDR2 (germline): DFQATT, SNEGSKA (reference sequence). The CDR3 DNA reads TGCAGTGCTAGAGCTGCGGGAGTGCAAGAGCAGTACTTC. It codes for CSARAAGVQEQYF.

The genes are TRBV4-2 and TRBJ2-7; no clear D gene. There are 13 residues in the CDR3. Germline CDR1 reads LGHNA; CDR2 reads YNFKEQ. V lost 0 bases and J lost 5, with 8 bases in between. The CDR3 DNA is TGTGCCAGCAGCCAAGAAGGCTGGGACGAGCAGTACTTC. Translating it yields CASSQEGWDEQYF.

This clonotype was counted at least ten times. The chain couples TRBV5-1 to TRBJ2-1; D possibly corresponds to TRBD1 (6 bases). Trimming stripped 3 bases from V and 9 bases from J, with 16 bases between. The germline CDR1 and CDR2 sequences are SGHRS and YFSETQ. This CDR3 has 14 amino acids. The CDR3 reads CASSSRGAPPEQFF. For the CDR3, the DNA is TGCGCCAGCAGCTCCAGGGGTGCTCCACCTGAGCAGTTCTTC. The whole variable domain, filled in from reference TRBV5-1 and TRBJ2-1, reads KAGVTQTPRYLIKTRGQQVTLSCSPISGHRSVSWYQQTPGQGLQFLFEYFSETQRNKGNFPGRFSGRQFSNSRSEMNVSTLELGDSALYLCASSSRGAPPEQFFGPGTRLTVL.

This clonotype was seen at least ten times. This sequence joins TRBV5-1 and TRBJ2-3; 13 bases are a match to TRBD2. The J segment lost 6 bases and the V segment lost 4 bases, leaving 8 bases of the junction unmatched. Per the germline V gene, CDR1 is SGHRS and CDR2 is YFSETQ. CDR3 length: 16 residues. Written as DNA, the CDR3 is TGCGCCAGCAGCCCGGGACTAGCGGGGAAGCCGGATACGCAGTATTTT. It yields the protein CASSPGLAGKPDTQYF.

At least ten counts were recorded for this clonotype. This CDR3 reads CASSLQITGEETQYF. The CDR3 DNA is TGCGCCAGCAGCTTACAGATAACAGGGGAAGAGACCCAGTACTTC. This chain links TRBV5-1 with TRBJ2-5; TRBD1 matches at 7 bases. This CDR3 spans 15 amino acids. Trimming removed 2 bases from V and 3 bases from J; junction bases left unmatched: 7. CDR1 is SGHRS, CDR2 YFSETQ, per germline.

The sample holds many counts of this clonotype. The rearrangement joins TRBV7-3 to TRBJ1-4; no reliable D call. The V end was cut by 4 bases, the J end by 0 bases, with 9 bases between. CDR3 length: 15 amino acids. The germline V gene encodes CDR1 SGHTA and CDR2 FQGTGA. This CDR3 reads CASSSYGTTNEKLFF. The CDR3 DNA follows: TGTGCCAGCAGCTCCTACGGAACAACTAATGAAAAACTGTTTTTT.

This clonotype was seen repeatedly, ten times or more. The V call is TRBV6-5, the J call TRBJ2-3; D is possibly TRBD1 (5 bases). This CDR3 has 12 residues. Trimming pared 10 bases from V and 2 bases from J, leaving 10 bases between. Germline values: CDR1 MNHEY, CDR2 SVGAGI. Here the CDR3 reads CATGQVTDTQYF. As DNA, the CDR3 is TGTGCCACAGGACAAGTCACAGATACGCAGTATTTT.

This clonotype has a count of ten or more. The J gene is TRBJ1-3, the V gene TRBV10-3; D ambiguous. Germline V CDR1 and CDR2: ENHRY, SYGVKD. This CDR3 has 14 residues. Trimming removed 2 bases at V and 0 bases at J, with 5 bases between. CDR3 in amino acids: CAISEGGSGNTIYF. Here the CDR3 DNA reads TGTGCCATCAGTGAGGGAGGCTCTGGAAACACCATATATTTT.

This clonotype was detected only a few times. This chain joins TRBV6-6 and TRBJ1-1; 7 bases line up with TRBD1. The trim removed 11 bases at V and 5 bases at J, leaving 11 bases unmatched. This CDR3 has 13 residues. Germline lookup yields CDR1 MNHNY and CDR2 SVGAGI (reference sequence). The CDR3 bases are TGTGCCCTCCAAAAGGGGGCGATTACTGAAGCTTTCTTT. Amino acids: CALQKGAITEAFF.